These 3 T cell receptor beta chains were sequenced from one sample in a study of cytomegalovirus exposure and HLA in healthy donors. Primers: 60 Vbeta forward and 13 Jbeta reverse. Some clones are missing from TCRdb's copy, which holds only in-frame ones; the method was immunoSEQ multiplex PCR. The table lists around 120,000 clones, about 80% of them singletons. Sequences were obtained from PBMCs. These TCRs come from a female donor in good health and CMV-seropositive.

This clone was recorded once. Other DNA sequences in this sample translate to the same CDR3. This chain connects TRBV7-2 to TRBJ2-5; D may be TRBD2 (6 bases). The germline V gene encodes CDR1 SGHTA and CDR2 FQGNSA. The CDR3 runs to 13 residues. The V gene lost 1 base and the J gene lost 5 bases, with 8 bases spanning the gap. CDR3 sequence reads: CASSLVGGETQYF. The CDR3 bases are TGTGCCAGCAGCTTAGTAGGAGGGGAGACCCAGTACTTC.

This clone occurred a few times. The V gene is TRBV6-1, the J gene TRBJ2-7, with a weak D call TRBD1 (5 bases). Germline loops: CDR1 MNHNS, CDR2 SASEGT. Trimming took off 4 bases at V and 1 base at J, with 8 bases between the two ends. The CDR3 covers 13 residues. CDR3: CASSGQRSYEQYF. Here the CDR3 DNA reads TGTGCCAGCAGTGGACAGCGATCCTACGAGCAGTACTTC.

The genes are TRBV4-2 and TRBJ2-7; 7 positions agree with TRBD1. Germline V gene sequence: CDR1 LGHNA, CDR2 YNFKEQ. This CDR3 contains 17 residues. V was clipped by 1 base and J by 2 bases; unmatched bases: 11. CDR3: CASSQGDEDRNPYEQYF. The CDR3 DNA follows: TGTGCCAGCAGCCAAGGCGATGAGGACAGGAATCCCTACGAGCAGTACTTC.